This TCR beta chain was identified during a study of blood T cells in healthy people across ages. A sample-barcoded 5' primer and a J-beta primer mix were used in a second PCR of roughly 7 to 12 cycles. Researchers report that a template-switch adaptor with 12 random nucleotides tagged each cDNA molecule. TCRdb re-called the 5' RACE reads with MiXCR, one entry per CDR3 protein. The table has roughly 700,000 distinct CDR3 sequences, approximately 30% seen once. This clonotype was recorded at least ten times. Per-sample yields of isolated PBMCs were at least 6.5 million. The receptor comes from a woman older than 75 in good health. The sequenced material came from blood.

The CDR3 DNA is TGTGCCAGCAGCCCTCACCTGAGTGGACAGGGAGGGTACTTC. Amino acids: CASSPHLSGQGGYF. The chain uses TRBV7-2 and TRBJ2-4; TRBD1 agrees at 8 bases. Germline-derived CDR1 and CDR2 are SGHTA and FQGNSA. The ends lost 5 bases at V and 15 bases at J; junction bases unmatched: 15. The length of the CDR3 is 14 residues.